This TCR beta chain was identified in a study of shared clonotypes between healthy human individuals. For this clone: Its cognate antigen is unknown. Within the sample, other DNA sequences also encode this same CDR3.

Assay used: immunoSEQ multiplex PCR; TCRdb lists only in-frame clones, some missing. The sample lists 1.5 million to 1.9 million clones, 98% seen once, with roughly 0.45% in the top ten. Study-wide results and caveats: Sampling covered nothing but blood. Tissue TCR repertoires likely differ from those found in blood. Enrolling few donors narrowed the genetic and exposure-history diversity that was represented.

Germline loops: CDR1 SGHRS, CDR2 YFSETQ. The CDR3 sequence is 15 residues long. The J segment lost 3 bases and the V segment lost 2 bases, leaving 1 base of the junction unmatched. This receptor was identified in a man aged 25 to 40 in good health. The gene calls are TRBV5-1 and TRBJ2-7; 14 bases align to TRBD2. Sequencing was performed on naive CD4+ T cells sorted from blood. As for subset: CD45RA+ positively selected. CDR3 DNA: TGCGCCAGCAGCTTCGGACTAGCGGGAGGCTACGAGCAGTACTTC. As protein: CASSFGLAGGYEQYF. Based on the CDR3 plus reference TRBV5-1 and TRBJ2-7, the full variable domain is KAGVTQTPRYLIKTRGQQVTLSCSPISGHRSVSWYQQTPGQGLQFLFEYFSETQRNKGNFPGRFSGRQFSNSRSEMNVSTLELGDSALYLCASSFGLAGGYEQYFGPGTRLTVT.